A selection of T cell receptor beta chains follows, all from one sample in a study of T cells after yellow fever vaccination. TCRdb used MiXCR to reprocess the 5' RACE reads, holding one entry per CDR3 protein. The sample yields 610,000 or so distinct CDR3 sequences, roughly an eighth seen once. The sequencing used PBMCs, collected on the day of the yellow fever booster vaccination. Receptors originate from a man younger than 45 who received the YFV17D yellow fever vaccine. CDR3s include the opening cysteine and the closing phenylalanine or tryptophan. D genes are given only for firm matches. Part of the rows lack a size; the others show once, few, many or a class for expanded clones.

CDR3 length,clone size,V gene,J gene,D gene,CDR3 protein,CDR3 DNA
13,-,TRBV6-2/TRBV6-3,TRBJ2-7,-,CASRRLDTYEQYF,TGTGCCAGCAGGCGATTGGATACCTACGAGCAGTACTTC
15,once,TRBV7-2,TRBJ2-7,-,CASTLGPLPGYEQYF,TGTGCCAGCACCCTCGGCCCCCTCCCCGGCTACGAGCAGTACTTC
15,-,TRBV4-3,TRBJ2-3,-,CASSQVFGGTDTQYF,TGCGCCAGCAGCCAAGTTTTTGGGGGCACAGATACGCAGTATTTT
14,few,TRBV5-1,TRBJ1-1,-,CASSLGRGVAEAFF,TGCGCCAGCAGCTTAGGTCGGGGTGTCGCTGAAGCTTTCTTT
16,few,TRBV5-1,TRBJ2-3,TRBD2,CASSPGTSGVPYTQYF,TGCGCCAGCAGTCCAGGGACTAGCGGGGTGCCTTATACGCAGTATTTT
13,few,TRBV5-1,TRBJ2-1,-,CASKAWFLDEQFF,TGCGCCAGCAAGGCTTGGTTTCTCGATGAGCAGTTCTTC
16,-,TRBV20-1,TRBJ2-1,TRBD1,CCATEIGTGQGNEQFF,TGCTGTGCTACCGAAATTGGGACAGGTCAAGGCAATGAGCAGTTCTTC
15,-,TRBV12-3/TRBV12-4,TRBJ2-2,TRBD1,CASSFGDRRTGELFF,TGTGCCAGCAGTTTTGGGGACAGGAGGACCGGGGAGCTGTTTTTT
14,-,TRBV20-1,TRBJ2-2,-,CSATLGRRAGELFF,TGCAGTGCTACGCTGGGCAGGCGGGCCGGGGAGCTGTTTTTT
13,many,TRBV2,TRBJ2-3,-,CASSEDLWGTQYF,TGTGCCAGCAGTGAGGACCTCTGGGGTACGCAGTATTTT
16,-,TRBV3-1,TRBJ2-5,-,CASSQDLAFAQETQYF,TGTGCCAGCAGCCAAGATCTTGCCTTCGCTCAAGAGACCCAGTACTTC
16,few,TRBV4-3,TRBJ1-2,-,CASSQDLGAYIYGYTF,TGCGCCAGCAGCCAAGATCTAGGAGCTTACATTTATGGCTACACCTTC
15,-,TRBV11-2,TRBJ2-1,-,CASSLVRGPYNEQFF,TGTGCCAGCAGCTTAGTTCGCGGACCCTACAATGAGCAGTTCTTC
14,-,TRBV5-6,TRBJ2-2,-,CASSFEGGTGELFF,TGTGCCAGCAGCTTTGAGGGGGGCACCGGGGAGCTGTTTTTT
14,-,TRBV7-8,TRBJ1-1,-,CASSADFSRTEAFF,TGTGCCAGCAGCGCGGACTTTTCGCGCACTGAAGCTTTCTTT
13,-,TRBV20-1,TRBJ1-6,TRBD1,CSARRGLNSPLHF,TGCAGTGCTAGGAGGGGGCTTAATTCACCCCTCCACTTT
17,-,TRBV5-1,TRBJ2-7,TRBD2,CASSAGQTWLAGYEQYF,TGCGCCAGCAGCGCAGGACAGACTTGGCTAGCGGGGTACGAGCAGTACTTC
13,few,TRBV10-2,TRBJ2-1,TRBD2,CASTPGGVGEQFF,TGCGCCAGCACCCCGGGGGGGGTGGGTGAGCAGTTCTTC
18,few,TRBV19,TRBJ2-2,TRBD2,CASSIRPSGPGRTGELFF,TGTGCCAGTAGTATCCGACCTAGCGGACCAGGACGGACCGGGGAGCTGTTTTTT
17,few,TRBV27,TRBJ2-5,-,CASSRKAQTGVRETQYF,TGTGCCAGCAGTAGAAAAGCGCAAACGGGAGTTAGGGAGACCCAGTACTTC
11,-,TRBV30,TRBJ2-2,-,CAWSSSGELFF,TGTGCCTGGAGTTCTTCCGGGGAGCTGTTTTTT
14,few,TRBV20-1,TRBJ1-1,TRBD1,CSAEQGLMNTEAFF,TGCAGTGCTGAACAGGGGCTGATGAACACTGAAGCTTTCTTT
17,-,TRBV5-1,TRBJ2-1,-,CASSFPARGSSYNEQFF,TGCGCCAGCAGCTTCCCCGCTAGGGGAAGCTCCTACAATGAGCAGTTCTTC
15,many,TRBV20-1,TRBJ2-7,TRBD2,CSGEASGRGYYEQYF,TGCAGTGGAGAGGCTAGCGGGAGGGGGTACTACGAGCAGTACTTC
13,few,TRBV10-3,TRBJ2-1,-,CAISEGPNNEQFF,TGTGCCATCAGTGAGGGACCCAACAATGAGCAGTTCTTC
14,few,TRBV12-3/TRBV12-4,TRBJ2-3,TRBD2,CASSLLGRSDTQYF,TGTGCCAGCAGTTTACTCGGGAGGTCAGATACGCAGTATTTT
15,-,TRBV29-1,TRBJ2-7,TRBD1,CSVEGAGTENYEQYF,TGCAGCGTTGAAGGAGCCGGGACAGAAAACTACGAGCAGTACTTC
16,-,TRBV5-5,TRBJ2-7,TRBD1,CASSYTVGTGGNEQYF,TGTGCCAGCAGCTATACCGTAGGGACAGGGGGCAACGAGCAGTACTTC
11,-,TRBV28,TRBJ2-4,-,CASSLPPRTYF,TGTGCCAGCAGTTTACCCCCCCGTACGTACTTC
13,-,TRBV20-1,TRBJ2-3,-,CSARNRNTDTQYF,TGCAGTGCTAGAAATCGTAACACAGATACGCAGTATTTT
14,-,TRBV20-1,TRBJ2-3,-,CSASKTWSTDTQYF,TGCAGTGCTAGTAAAACCTGGAGCACAGATACGCAGTATTTT
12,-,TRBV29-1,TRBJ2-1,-,CSGGGGYNEQFF,TGCAGCGGGGGTGGAGGATACAATGAGCAGTTCTTC
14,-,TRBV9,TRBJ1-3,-,CASSGGGVGNTIYF,TGTGCCAGCAGCGGGGGGGGGGTAGGAAACACCATATATTTT
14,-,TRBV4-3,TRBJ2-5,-,CASSPHIDQETQYF,TGCGCCAGCAGCCCACATATAGATCAAGAGACCCAGTACTTC
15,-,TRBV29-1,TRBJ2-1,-,CSVPSPRLPNNEQFF,TGCAGCGTCCCCAGCCCGAGACTACCCAACAATGAGCAGTTCTTC
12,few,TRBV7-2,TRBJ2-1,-,CASRALAKEQFF,TGTGCCAGCAGAGCTCTAGCGAAGGAGCAGTTCTTC
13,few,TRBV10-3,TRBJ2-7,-,CAISPTGAYEQYF,TGTGCCATCAGCCCCACAGGCGCCTACGAGCAGTACTTC
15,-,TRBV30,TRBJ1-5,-,CAERGGGDCNQPQHF,TGTGCCGAAAGAGGGGGGGGCGATTGCAATCAGCCCCAGCATTTT
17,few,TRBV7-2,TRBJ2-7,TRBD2,CASSPRGSGGKLYEQYF,TGTGCCAGCAGCCCCCGCGGTAGCGGGGGAAAACTTTACGAGCAGTACTTC
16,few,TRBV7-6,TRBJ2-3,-,CASSLLLRVGTDTQYF,TGTGCCAGCAGCTTGTTACTGCGGGTCGGCACAGATACGCAGTATTTT
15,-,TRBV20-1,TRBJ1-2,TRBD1,CSAREQGTGSYGYTF,TGCAGTGCTAGAGAACAAGGGACAGGGTCCTATGGCTACACCTTC
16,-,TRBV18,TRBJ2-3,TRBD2,CASSPGLAGDTDTQYF,TGTGCCAGCTCACCAGGACTAGCGGGAGACACAGATACGCAGTATTTT
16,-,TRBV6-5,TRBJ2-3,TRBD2,CASSYGGGRVTDTQYF,TGTGCCAGCAGTTACGGCGGGGGGCGAGTCACAGATACGCAGTATTTT
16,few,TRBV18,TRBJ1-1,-,CASSPPLGLQGTEAFF,TGTGCCAGCTCACCACCCTTGGGACTCCAGGGCACTGAAGCTTTCTTT
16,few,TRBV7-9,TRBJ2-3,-,CASSPRGAGGSDTQYF,TGTGCCAGCAGCCCCAGGGGGGCGGGAGGTTCAGATACGCAGTATTTT
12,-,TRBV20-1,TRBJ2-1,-,CSAEGDYNEQFF,TGCAGCGCCGAGGGAGATTACAATGAGCAGTTCTTC
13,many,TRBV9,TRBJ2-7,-,CASSVAPTYEQYF,TGTGCCAGCAGCGTAGCCCCGACCTACGAGCAGTACTTC
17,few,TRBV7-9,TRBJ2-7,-,CASSLEGRRLHPYEQYF,TGTGCCAGCAGCTTAGAGGGCAGGAGGCTTCATCCATACGAGCAGTACTTC
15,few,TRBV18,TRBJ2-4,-,CASSPSQGTKNIQYF,TGTGCCAGCTCACCTTCGCAGGGTACCAAAAACATTCAGTACTTC
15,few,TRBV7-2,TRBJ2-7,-,CASSLGSGWGYEQYF,TGTGCCAGCAGCTTAGGAAGTGGGTGGGGCTACGAGCAGTACTTC
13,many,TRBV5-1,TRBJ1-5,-,CASSLVGDQPQHF,TGCGCCAGCAGCTTGGTAGGGGATCAGCCCCAGCATTTT
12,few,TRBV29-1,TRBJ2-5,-,CSVEFIQETQYF,TGCAGCGTTGAATTCATACAAGAGACCCAGTACTTC
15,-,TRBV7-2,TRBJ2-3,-,CASSLAGLWRDGLFF,TGTGCCAGCAGCTTAGCCGGCCTTTGGCGGGACGGACTATTTTTT
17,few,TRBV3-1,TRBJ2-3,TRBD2,CASSQRLAGVGTDTQYF,TGTGCCAGCAGCCAACGACTAGCGGGAGTGGGCACAGATACGCAGTATTTT
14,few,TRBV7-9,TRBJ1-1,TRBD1,CASSFEGAGLEAFF,TGTGCCAGCAGCTTCGAGGGGGCAGGGCTGGAAGCTTTCTTT
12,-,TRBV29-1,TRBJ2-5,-,CSVHGFQETQYF,TGCAGCGTTCACGGTTTCCAAGAGACCCAGTACTTC
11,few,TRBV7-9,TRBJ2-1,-,CASFSPGEQFF,TGTGCCAGCTTCTCCCCCGGGGAGCAGTTCTTC
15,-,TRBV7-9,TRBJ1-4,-,CASSRLGGGGEKLFF,TGTGCCAGCAGCCGTCTTGGTGGAGGCGGTGAAAAACTGTTTTTT